This T cell receptor beta chain was sequenced during a study of beta chain features in type 1 diabetes. Sorting that relied on CD45RO/CCR7/CD25/CD127/CD95/CD27 yielded CD4+ naive, central memory, regulatory and stem cell-like memory cells. This clone was detected only a few times. The sequenced template was cDNA made from the entire isolated RNA. TCRdb's copy holds only in-frame clones and misses some; the assay was immunoSEQ multiplex PCR. The sample shows about 150,000 clones, 11% of them seen only once. The V gene lost 5 bases and the J gene lost 5 bases, with 7 bases spanning the gap. The CDR3 runs to 12 residues. The V gene's germline CDR1 is SEHNR and CDR2 FQNEAQ (reference sequence).

The TCR sequence derives from a man aged 18 to 30 in good health. The chain couples TRBV7-9 to TRBJ2-1; D remains ambiguous. The sequencing input was central memory CD4+ T cells from blood. The CDR3 region has the DNA TGTGCCAGCAGCCCTCAAGACAATGAGCAGTTCTTC. Translation: CASSPQDNEQFF.